A single T cell receptor beta chain is shown here with its context. The sample belongs to a study of control samples from healthy donors and cancer patients. The protocol was immunoSEQ multiplex PCR, while the TCRdb copy is restricted to in-frame clones and leaves out a portion. This sample has fewer than 25,000 clones; approximately 80% occur once, and the top ten carry 25% to 30%. V was cut by 6 bases and J by 1 base, with 10 bases left in between. CDR1 and CDR2 (germline): KGHDR, SFDVKD. The CDR3 spans 14 residues. The chain links TRBV24-1 to TRBJ2-3; D uncertain. The TCR sequence derives from an older man with head and neck cancer. The sample consisted of PBMCs. The CDR3 DNA is TGTGCCACCAGTACGGCAGACCGCACAGATACGCAGTATTTT. Its protein is CATSTADRTDTQYF.